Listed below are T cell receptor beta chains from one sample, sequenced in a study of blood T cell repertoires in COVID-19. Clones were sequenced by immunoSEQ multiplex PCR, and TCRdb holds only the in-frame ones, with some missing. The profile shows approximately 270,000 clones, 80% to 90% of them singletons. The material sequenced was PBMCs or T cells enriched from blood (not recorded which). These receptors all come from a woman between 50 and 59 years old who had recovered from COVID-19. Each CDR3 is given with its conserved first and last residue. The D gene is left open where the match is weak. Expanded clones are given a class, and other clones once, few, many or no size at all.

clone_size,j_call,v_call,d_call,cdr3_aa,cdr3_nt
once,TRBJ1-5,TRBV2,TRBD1,CASSARGLHQPQHF,TGTGCCAGCAGTGCCAGGGGGTTGCATCAGCCCCAGCATTTT
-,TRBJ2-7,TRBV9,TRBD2,CASSVTSGFTYEQYF,TGTGCCAGCAGCGTGACTAGCGGGTTCACCTACGAGCAGTACTTC
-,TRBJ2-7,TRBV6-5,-,CASSLWRNSYEQYF,TGTGCCAGCTCCCTCTGGCGGAACTCCTACGAGCAGTACTTC
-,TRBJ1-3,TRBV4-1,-,CASSHSGQLSSGNTIYF,TGCGCCAGCAGCCATTCTGGACAGCTAAGCTCTGGAAACACCATATATTTT
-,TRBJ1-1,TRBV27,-,CASSFLANTEAFF,TGTGCCAGCAGTTTCCTAGCAAACACTGAAGCTTTCTTT
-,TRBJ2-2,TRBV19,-,CASSMRGTGELFF,TGTGCCAGTAGTATGAGAGGTACCGGGGAGCTGTTTTTT
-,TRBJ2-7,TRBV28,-,CASSRKHEVISYEQYF,TGTGCCAGCAGTCGAAAACATGAAGTTATCTCCTACGAGCAGTACTTC
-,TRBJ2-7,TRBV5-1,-,CASSPSGSYEQYF,TGCGCCAGCAGCCCAAGCGGGTCCTACGAGCAGTACTTC
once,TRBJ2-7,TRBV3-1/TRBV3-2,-,CASSQQGSYEQYF,TGTGCCAGCAGCCAACAGGGCTCCTACGAGCAGTACTTC
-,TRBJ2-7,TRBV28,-,CASSFPQRQSSYEQYF,TGTGCCAGCAGTTTCCCCCAAAGACAGAGCTCCTACGAGCAGTACTTC
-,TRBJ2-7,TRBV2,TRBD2,CASSAKIPGLAGGPSTHEQYF,TGTGCCAGCAGTGCGAAAATACCGGGACTAGCGGGAGGGCCCTCGACCCACGAGCAGTACTTC
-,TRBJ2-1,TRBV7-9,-,CASSQVAEDNEQFF,TGTGCCAGCAGCCAGGTGGCAGAAGACAATGAGCAGTTCTTC
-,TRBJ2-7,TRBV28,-,CARGATTSYEQYF,TGTGCCAGGGGGGCCACAACCTCCTACGAGCAGTACTTC
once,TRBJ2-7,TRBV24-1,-,CATSDSASSPSTLCEQYF,TGTGCCACCAGTGATTCGGCGAGTAGCCCTAGCACCCTCTGCGAGCAGTACTTC
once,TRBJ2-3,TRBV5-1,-,CASSPYLRVQRGTDTQYF,TGCGCCAGCAGCCCTTATTTGCGGGTCCAAAGGGGGACAGATACGCAGTATTTT
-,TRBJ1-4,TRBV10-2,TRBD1,CASKTGATNEKLFF,TGCGCCAGCAAGACAGGGGCAACTAATGAAAAACTGTTTTTT
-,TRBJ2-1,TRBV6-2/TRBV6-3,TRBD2,CASSYSMSSGRPYNEQFF,TGTGCCAGCAGTTACTCGATGTCTAGCGGGAGACCCTACAATGAGCAGTTCTTC
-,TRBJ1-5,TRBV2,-,CASSEGRGDQPQHF,TGTGCCAGCAGTGAGGGCAGGGGAGATCAGCCCCAGCATTTT
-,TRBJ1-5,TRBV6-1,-,CASSDSQNSNQPQHF,TGTGCCAGCAGTGATTCACAAAATAGCAATCAGCCCCAGCATTTT
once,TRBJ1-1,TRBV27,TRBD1,CATKGTGEVLGTEAFF,TGTGCCACCAAGGGGACAGGGGAAGTATTAGGCACTGAAGCTTTCTTT
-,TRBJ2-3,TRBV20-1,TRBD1,CSASQGASDTQYF,TGCAGTGCTAGTCAGGGGGCCTCAGATACGCAGTATTTT
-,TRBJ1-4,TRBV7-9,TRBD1,CASSSRDSLNEKLFF,TGTGCCAGCAGCTCCCGGGACAGTCTTAATGAAAAACTGTTTTTT
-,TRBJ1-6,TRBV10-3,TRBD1,CAISATGQGAGSPLHF,TGTGCCATCAGTGCCACCGGTCAGGGGGCTGGTTCACCCCTCCACTTT
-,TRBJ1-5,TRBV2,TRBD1,CASTTGGDGNQPQHF,TGTGCCAGCACGACAGGGGGGGATGGCAATCAGCCCCAGCATTTT
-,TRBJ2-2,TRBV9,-,CASSGGNTGELFF,TGTGCCAGCAGCGGGGGCAACACCGGGGAGCTGTTTTTT
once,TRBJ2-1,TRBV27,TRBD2,CASSFWGLAGGGGMSSSLGEQFF,TGTGCCAGCAGTTTTTGGGGACTAGCGGGAGGCGGGGGAATGAGCAGTTCATTGGGGGAGCAGTTCTTC
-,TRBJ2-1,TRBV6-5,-,CASTQEGLIYNEQFF,TGTGCCAGCACCCAGGAGGGGTTAATTTACAATGAGCAGTTCTTC
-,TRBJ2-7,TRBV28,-,CASSTNSRSYEQYF,TGTGCCAGCAGTACCAACAGTCGCTCCTACGAGCAGTACTTC
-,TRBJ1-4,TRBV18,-,CASSPSPASGEKLFF,TGTGCCAGCTCACCGAGCCCCGCCAGCGGTGAAAAACTGTTTTTT
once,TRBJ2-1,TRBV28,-,CASSVADSYNEQFF,TGTGCCAGCAGTGTCGCAGACTCCTACAATGAGCAGTTCTTC
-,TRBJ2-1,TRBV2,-,CASQANNEQFF,TGTGCCAGCCAAGCTAACAATGAGCAGTTCTTC
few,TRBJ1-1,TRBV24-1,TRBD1,CATSDSGTVTEAFF,TGTGCCACCAGTGATTCCGGGACAGTTACTGAAGCTTTCTTT
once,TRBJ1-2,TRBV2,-,CASSEQGRNYGYTF,TGTGCCAGCAGTGAACAGGGGCGAAACTATGGCTACACCTTC
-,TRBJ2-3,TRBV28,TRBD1,CASRPGQGRSDTQYF,TGTGCCAGCAGACCGGGACAGGGGAGGTCAGATACGCAGTATTTT
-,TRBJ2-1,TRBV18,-,CASSSTGSSYNEQFF,TGTGCCAGCTCAAGCACAGGGAGCTCCTACAATGAGCAGTTCTTC
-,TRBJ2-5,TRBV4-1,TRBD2,CASSQARTSGRISTRETQYF,TGCGCCAGCAGCCAAGCCCGGACTAGCGGGAGAATTAGCACGCGAGAGACCCAGTACTTC
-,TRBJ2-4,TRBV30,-,CAWSRDKNIQYF,TGTGCCTGGAGCCGGGACAAAAACATTCAGTACTTC
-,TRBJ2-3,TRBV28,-,CASTDSTSTDTQYF,TGTGCCAGCACCGACAGTACTAGCACAGATACGCAGTATTTT
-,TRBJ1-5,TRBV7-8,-,CASSLAFQFNQPQHF,TGTGCCAGCAGCTTAGCGTTTCAGTTCAATCAGCCCCAGCATTTT
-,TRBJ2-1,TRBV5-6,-,CASSYRQSSYNEQFF,TGTGCCAGCAGCTATCGACAAAGCTCCTACAATGAGCAGTTCTTC
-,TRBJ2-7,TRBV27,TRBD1,CASSHRDRGWEQYF,TGTGCCAGCAGCCACCGGGACAGGGGATGGGAGCAGTACTTC
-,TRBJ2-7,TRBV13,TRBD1,CASSPGQDYEQYF,TGTGCCAGCAGCCCCGGACAGGACTACGAGCAGTACTTC
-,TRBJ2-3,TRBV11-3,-,CASSLDLGTDTQYF,TGTGCCAGCAGCTTAGATCTAGGAACAGATACGCAGTATTTT
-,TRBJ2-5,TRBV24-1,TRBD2,CATGTSGTPRLKETQYF,TGTGCCACCGGGACTAGCGGGACCCCACGACTGAAAGAGACCCAGTACTTC
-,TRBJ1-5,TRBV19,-,CASSIFGLGGGQPQHF,TGTGCCAGTAGTATTTTTGGCTTAGGGGGTGGTCAGCCCCAGCATTTT